The 22 T cell receptor beta chains below come from one sample, sequenced in a study of CD8 T cells in ankylosing spondylitis. Study-level findings and limits: Typical of ankylosing spondylitis blood, it appeared, was a TCR beta motif of seven to nine highly homologous variants.

The antigens for these receptors are not known. One entry per CDR3 protein results from TCRdb running MiXCR on the 5' RACE reads. The sample shows 800,000 to 900,000 distinct CDR3 sequences, 10% to 15% of them seen only once. Specimen: blood, either unsorted or a sorted T cell fraction (not recorded which). The receptors stem from a male donor with ankylosing spondylitis.

The rearrangement joins TRBV20-1 to TRBJ2-2; D unclear. The V end lost 0 bases, the J end lost 4 bases, and 6 bases lay between the germline ends. The CDR3 length is 13 residues. Germline V gene data show CDR1 as DFQATT and CDR2 as SNEGSKA (reference sequence). The CDR3 is CSAREGLTGELFF. The CDR3 nucleotides are TGCAGTGCTAGAGAGGGCCTCACCGGGGAGCTGTTTTTT.

This chain joins TRBV3-1 and TRBJ2-1, with D possibly being TRBD1 (6 bases). The CDR3 has 15 amino acids. Germline V CDR1 and CDR2: LGHDT, YNNKEL (reference sequence). V gave up 4 bases and J gave up 3 bases, with 13 bases separating them. CDR3: CASSPRQESYNEQFF. The CDR3 region has the DNA TGTGCCAGCAGCCCCCGACAGGAAAGCTACAATGAGCAGTTCTTC.

The gene calls are TRBV6-1 and TRBJ2-2; possibly TRBD2 for D (6 bases). Trimming left V 8 bases short and J 7 bases short, with 14 bases between. The CDR3 runs to 13 residues. Germline CDR1 and CDR2: MNHNS and SASEGT. The CDR3 is CASQPGVIGELFF. The CDR3, as DNA: TGTGCCAGCCAGCCGGGGGTCATCGGGGAGCTGTTTTTT.

The table lists this clonotype with many counts. The J gene is TRBJ1-2, the V gene TRBV7-2, with TRBD1 identical over 7 bases. Trimming took 5 bases from V and 7 from J; bases not matched to a gene: 13. This CDR3 has 15 residues. CDR1 SGHTA and CDR2 FQGNSA come from the germline V gene. Here the CDR3 reads CASSPFGQDPVGYTF. In nucleotides, the CDR3 is TGTGCCAGCAGCCCATTCGGACAGGACCCAGTTGGCTACACCTTC.

Ten or more counts support this clonotype. The chain has TRBV20-1 and TRBJ1-4; TRBD1 matches 11 bases. Germline values: CDR1 DFQATT, CDR2 SNEGSKA (reference sequence). CDR3 length equals 15 residues. V lost 5 bases and J lost 8; bases outside the gene matches: 10. CDR3 sequence: CSAVIGQGAREKLFF. The CDR3 DNA sequence: TGCAGTGCTGTAATAGGACAGGGGGCGCGGGAAAAACTGTTTTTT.

This clonotype was detected only a few times. The chain links TRBV4-2 to TRBJ2-5, with 7 bases matching TRBD2. The CDR3 totals 19 residues. Germline lookup yields CDR1 LGHNA and CDR2 YNFKEQ. The V and J ends lost 4 bases and 1 base, in that order; junction bases with no gene match: 18. CDR3 coding DNA: TGTGCCAGCAGCCGAAGGGGCGGGAGAGGCGTTGGGGTCCAAGAGACCCAGTACTTC. It is translated as CASSRRGGRGVGVQETQYF.

This clonotype occurred a few times. For the CDR3, the DNA is TGTGCCAGCTCACCACAGGGGTCCCCGAGCTCCTACAATGAGCAGTTCTTC. This encodes CASSPQGSPSSYNEQFF. The chain employs TRBV18 and TRBJ2-1; D possibly corresponds to TRBD1 (5 bases). This CDR3 is 17 amino acids long. Germline lookup yields CDR1 KGHSH and CDR2 LQKENI. Trimming cost V 1 base and J 0 bases, with 13 bases left between them.

The CDR3 loop is CSATGTGIPYEQYF. The CDR3 bases are TGCAGTGCTACCGGGACAGGGATCCCCTACGAGCAGTACTTC. The chain links TRBV20-1 to TRBJ2-7; TRBD1 matches at 9 bases. Germline V lookup: CDR1 DFQATT, CDR2 SNEGSKA (reference sequence). J lost 2 bases, V lost 4 bases, and 6 bases had no gene match. The CDR3 runs 14 residues.

This clonotype was recorded at least ten times. The rearrangement links TRBV3-1 to TRBJ2-5; 11 bases align to TRBD2. CDR1 and CDR2 from the germline V gene are LGHDT and YNNKEL (reference sequence). The CDR3 has 16 amino acids. The V segment lost 4 bases and the J segment 5 bases; nucleotides outside the gene matches: 9. The CDR3 is CASSPELAGVWETQYF. The CDR3 DNA sequence: TGTGCCAGCAGCCCCGAACTAGCGGGAGTATGGGAGACCCAGTACTTC.

The rearrangement links TRBV20-1 to TRBJ2-5; 9 nucleotides line up with TRBD1. Germline CDR1 and CDR2: DFQATT and SNEGSKA (reference sequence). CDR3 length equals 12 residues. V trimming: 6 bases; J trimming: 3 bases; junction bases outside the gene matches: 2. The CDR3 protein is CSAGDREETQYF. DNA of the CDR3: TGCAGTGCGGGGGACAGGGAAGAGACCCAGTACTTC.

The V gene is TRBV5-1, the J gene TRBJ2-7; the D is unclear. The CDR3 totals 12 residues. Germline V gene data show CDR1 as SGHRS and CDR2 as YFSETQ. With 3 bases removed from V and 7 bases from J, the gap between germline ends came to 11 bases. The CDR3 region has the DNA TGCGCCAGCAGCTCAGAGACAAGGGAGCAGTACTTC. Translated, it gives CASSSETREQYF.

This clonotype has only a few counts. The chain joins TRBV5-1 to TRBJ2-7; D is uncertain. The V and J ends lost 3 bases and 3 bases respectively, with 13 bases between them. CDR1 SGHRS and CDR2 YFSETQ come from the germline V gene. CDR3 length: 14 amino acids. For the CDR3, the DNA is TGCGCCAGCAGCTCGACCTCTATGTACTACGAGCAGTACTTC. Its protein product is CASSSTSMYYEQYF.

Only one count was recorded for this clonotype. Given a much more abundant clone one base away, this may be a read error. V and J are TRBV6-2 or TRBV6-3 and TRBJ1-5; perhaps TRBD1 as D (5 bases). Germline lookup yields CDR1 MNHEY and CDR2 SVGEGT. The CDR3 has 15 residues. CDR3: CGSSLQVGGNQPQHF. DNA for the CDR3: TGTGGCAGCAGTTTGCAGGTGGGGGGGAATCAGCCCCAGCATTTT.

This clonotype appeared a few times. The gene calls are TRBV10-2 and TRBJ1-1; 11 bases are a match to TRBD1. After removal of 6 bases from V and 2 bases from J, the junction contained 5 bases not matched to a gene. Germline V gene data show CDR1 as WSHSY and CDR2 as SAAADI. This CDR3 contains 15 residues. CDR3 loop: CASRPWTGGNTEAFF. CDR3 DNA: TGCGCCAGCAGACCGTGGACAGGGGGCAACACTGAAGCTTTCTTT.

This clonotype was detected only a few times. The rearrangement joins TRBV20-1 to TRBJ1-1; TRBD1 is a possible D gene (6 bases). The ends were cut back, 8 bases at V and 0 bases at J, with 10 bases in the middle. This CDR3 has 12 amino acids. CDR1 DFQATT and CDR2 SNEGSKA come from the germline V gene (reference sequence). In nucleotides, the CDR3 is TGCAGTCCGGGACACTTGAACACTGAAGCTTTCTTT. The encoded protein is CSPGHLNTEAFF.

The chain carries TRBV20-1 and TRBJ2-5; TRBD1 might be the D (7 bases). CDR1 is DFQATT, CDR2 SNEGSKA, per germline (reference sequence). This CDR3 has 12 amino acids. The germline V and J ends were trimmed by 5 bases and 5 bases, with 12 bases remaining between them. CDR3 protein: CSAPGGWETQYF. The CDR3 coding sequence is TGCAGTGCTCCAGGGGGGTGGGAGACCCAGTACTTC.

The chain is built from TRBV20-1 and TRBJ2-5; 7 bases are shared with TRBD1. Germline CDR1 DFQATT, CDR2 SNEGSKA (reference sequence). V shed 5 bases, J shed 1 base, and the junction held 7 bases outside the gene matches. This CDR3 is 14 amino acids long. CDR3 DNA: TGCAGTGCTCCCCTGAGGGGGCCCCAAGAGACCCAGTACTTC. It is translated as CSAPLRGPQETQYF.

This clonotype appeared many times. The chain joins TRBV5-1 to TRBJ2-1; perhaps TRBD2 as D (6 bases). Germline lookup yields CDR1 SGHRS and CDR2 YFSETQ. Trimming shortened V by 4 bases and J by 3 bases, and 11 bases separated the two germline ends. The CDR3 runs to 14 residues. For the CDR3, the DNA is TGCGCCAGCAGCACCACTAGCAACTACAATGAGCAGTTCTTC. Encoded protein: CASSTTSNYNEQFF.

The CDR3 here is CASLLGTDTQYF. The CDR3 DNA follows: TGTGCCAGCCTTTTAGGAACAGATACGCAGTATTTT. The chain combines TRBV12-3 or TRBV12-4 with TRBJ2-3, with no clear D. The germline V and J ends were trimmed by 8 bases and 3 bases, with 9 bases remaining between them. The CDR3 is made up of 12 amino acids.

V usage is TRBV20-1 and J usage is TRBJ2-1; D is perhaps TRBD2 (7 bases). Germline loops: CDR1 DFQATT, CDR2 SNEGSKA (reference sequence). V was clipped by 3 bases and J by 0 bases, with 18 bases between them. The CDR3 is 17 residues long. CDR3 in DNA: TGCAGTGCTAGGATGGCGGGGGACACAAGCTCCTACAATGAGCAGTTCTTC. Translation: CSARMAGDTSSYNEQFF.

This clonotype was picked up a small number of times. This chain's CDR3 is CSASRGRPTMGNIQYF. The CDR3 coding sequence is TGCAGTGCTAGTCGCGGGAGGCCTACGATGGGAAACATTCAGTACTTC. The chain has TRBV20-1 and TRBJ2-4, with 8 positions matching TRBD2. This CDR3 is 16 amino acids long. The ends lost 3 bases at V and 6 bases at J; junction bases unmatched: 13. Germline CDR1 and CDR2: DFQATT and SNEGSKA (reference sequence).

This clonotype has at least ten counts. The CDR3 reads CASSFLAGGLSYNEQFF. CDR3 nucleotide sequence: TGCGCCAGCAGCTTCCTAGCGGGAGGACTCTCCTACAATGAGCAGTTCTTC. The chain combines TRBV5-1 with TRBJ2-1; 11 bases map to TRBD2. V lost 2 bases to trimming and J lost 0 bases; unmatched junction nucleotides: 4. This CDR3 spans 17 amino acids. Germline values: CDR1 SGHRS, CDR2 YFSETQ.